One T cell receptor beta chain is described in this entry. There is no known antigen for this receptor. Base qualities are not recorded, but no much larger clone differs from it by a single base. The CDR3 goes from the cysteine to the phenylalanine over 14 residues. Only CDR3 DNA remains: 42 bases, in frame from the first base. Germline trimming: 2 bases from V, 5 bases from J; junction bases outside gene matches: 3. Taken from the germline V gene, the CDR1 and CDR2 loops are SGHRS and YFSETQ. At diagnosis, peripheral blood, uninvolved tumor-adjacent lung and tumor were collected and stored as a combination of fresh-frozen and FFPE material. Blood samples were analyzed as peripheral blood mononuclear cells for TCR repertoire profiling. The immunoSEQ Assay was used to sequence TCR beta CDR3 regions from DNA. On the study's bioinformatics: To compute T cell density, TCR beta template counts were normalized to usable DNA, which was estimated by amplifying housekeeping genes. Richness was estimated using the preseqR package, with extrapolation to 400,000 templates for PBMC samples and to 120,000 templates for tissue samples. Clonality was calculated as one minus Pielou's evenness. Tissue-enriched TCRs were identified through differential abundance testing performed on productive amino-acid clonotypes, with a minimum total count of 5 and an alpha of 0.1. Repertoire overlap between compartments was quantified with the Jaccard Index and Morisita Overlap Index. GLIPH grouped TCR beta CDR3s together with public tetramer-defined viral CDR3s, and a viral motif had to include at least three viral sequences and also show V-gene enrichment. Here the immuneACCESS table is served through TCRdb, limited to in-frame sequences with V and J called. Missing clones are a known gap in these copies; in checked studies unresolved V genes cover under half, and the rest lacks a known reason. V and J calls and clone size are those listed in that table; D and trimming were worked out from the DNA. The sample table shows about 82,000 clones, and less than 85% are seen once. Over 15% of the sample comes from the top ten.

This sample was included in a study of T cells in localized non-small cell lung cancer (dated by TCRdb to the early 2020s). Notes on the research overall: The study examined T cell repertoires in roughly 240 patients with early-stage NSCLC and compared tumors with uninvolved tumor-adjacent lungs. The cohort consisted of about 240 treatment-naive NSCLC patients whose localized lung tumors had been resected. Of the NSCLC patients, around 140 were male and approximately 97 were female, and the mean age was approximately 66 years.

What the authors observed across the whole study: Because the study design was exploratory, TCR variables were selected using unadjusted p-values without false-discovery rate correction. A median of roughly 60 of the top 100 tumor clones were detected in paired uninvolved adjacent lung, and approximately 28 of these tumor clones were also found among the top 100 clones of the paired uninvolved adjacent lung. Uninvolved tumor-adjacent lung showed the highest T cell clonality, higher than tumor, which suggests more focused antigenic responses in the uninvolved tumor-adjacent lung. Because multi-region tumor sequencing was not done, intratumor heterogeneity could not be ruled out. Higher T cell density in blood was associated with longer overall survival, whereas higher clonality in adjacent lung was associated with shorter survival.

The sequences come from PBMCs, collected before any cancer treatment. The chain is assembled from TRBV5-1 and TRBJ2-3; the junction holds 9 bases that match TRBD1. The clonotype was recovered from a man between 40 and 70 years old with stage II squamous cell lung carcinoma. This receptor has the CDR3 CASSFTGGKDTQYF. The DNA is TGCGCCAGCAGCTTCACAGGGGGCAAAGATACGCAGTATTTT.